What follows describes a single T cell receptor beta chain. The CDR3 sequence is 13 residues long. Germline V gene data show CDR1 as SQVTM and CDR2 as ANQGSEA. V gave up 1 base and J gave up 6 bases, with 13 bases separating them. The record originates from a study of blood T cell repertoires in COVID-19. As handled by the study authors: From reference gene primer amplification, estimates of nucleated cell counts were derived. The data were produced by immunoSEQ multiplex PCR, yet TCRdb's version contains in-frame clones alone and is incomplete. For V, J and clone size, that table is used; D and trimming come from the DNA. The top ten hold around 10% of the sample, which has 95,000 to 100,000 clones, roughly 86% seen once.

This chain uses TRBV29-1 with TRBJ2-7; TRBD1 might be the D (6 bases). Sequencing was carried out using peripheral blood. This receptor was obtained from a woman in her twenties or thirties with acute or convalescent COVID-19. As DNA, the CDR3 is TGCAGCGTTGAAGCGCCCAGGACAGCCGAGCAGTACTTC. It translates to CSVEAPRTAEQYF.